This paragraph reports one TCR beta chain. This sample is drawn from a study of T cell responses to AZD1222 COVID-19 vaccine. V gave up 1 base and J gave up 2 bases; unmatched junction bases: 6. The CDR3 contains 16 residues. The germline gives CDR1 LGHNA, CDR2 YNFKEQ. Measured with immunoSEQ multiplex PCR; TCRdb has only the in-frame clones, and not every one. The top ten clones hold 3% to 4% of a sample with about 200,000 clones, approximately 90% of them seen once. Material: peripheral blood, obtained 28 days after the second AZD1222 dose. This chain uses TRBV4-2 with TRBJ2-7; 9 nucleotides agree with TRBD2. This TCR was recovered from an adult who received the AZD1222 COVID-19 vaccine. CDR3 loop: CASSQAGEREAYEQYF. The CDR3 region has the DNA TGTGCCAGCAGCCAAGCAGGTGAGCGGGAGGCCTACGAGCAGTACTTC.